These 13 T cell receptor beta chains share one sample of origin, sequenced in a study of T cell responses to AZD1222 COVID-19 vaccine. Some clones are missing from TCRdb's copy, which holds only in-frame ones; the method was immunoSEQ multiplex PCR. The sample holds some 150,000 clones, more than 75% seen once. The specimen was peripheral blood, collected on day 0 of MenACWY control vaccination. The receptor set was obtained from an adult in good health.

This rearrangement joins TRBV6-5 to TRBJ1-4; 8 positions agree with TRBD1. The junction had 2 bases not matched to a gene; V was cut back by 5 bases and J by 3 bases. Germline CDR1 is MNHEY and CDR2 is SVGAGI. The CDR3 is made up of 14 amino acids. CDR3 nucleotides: TGTGCCAGCAGTCAACAGGGGGCTAATGAAAAACTGTTTTTT. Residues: CASSQQGANEKLFF.

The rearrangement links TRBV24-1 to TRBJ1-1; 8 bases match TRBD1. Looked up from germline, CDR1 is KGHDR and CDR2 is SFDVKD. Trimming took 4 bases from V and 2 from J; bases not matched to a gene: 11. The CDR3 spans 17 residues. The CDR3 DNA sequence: TGTGCCACCAGTGACCCGCGGACAGGGACGGTCAACACTGAAGCTTTCTTT. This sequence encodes CATSDPRTGTVNTEAFF.

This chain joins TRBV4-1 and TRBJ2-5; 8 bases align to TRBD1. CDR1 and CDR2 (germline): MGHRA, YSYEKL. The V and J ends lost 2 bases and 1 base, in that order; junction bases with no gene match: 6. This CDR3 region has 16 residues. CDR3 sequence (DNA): TGCGCCAGCAGCCAATCCTCGGGACAGGCCCAAGAGACCCAGTACTTC. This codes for CASSQSSGQAQETQYF.

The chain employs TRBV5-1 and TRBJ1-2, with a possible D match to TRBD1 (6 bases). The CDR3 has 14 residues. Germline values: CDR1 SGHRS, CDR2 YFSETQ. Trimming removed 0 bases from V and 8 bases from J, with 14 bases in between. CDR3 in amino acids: CASSLETGSRGYTF. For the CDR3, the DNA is TGCGCCAGCAGCTTGGAAACAGGGAGTAGGGGCTACACCTTC.

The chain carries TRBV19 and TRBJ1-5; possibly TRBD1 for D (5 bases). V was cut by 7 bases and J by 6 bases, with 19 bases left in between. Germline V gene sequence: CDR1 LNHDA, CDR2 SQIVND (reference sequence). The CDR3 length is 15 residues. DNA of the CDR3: TGTGCCAGTAAAGCCGGATCAGGGTGGAGTCAGCCCCAGCATTTT. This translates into CASKAGSGWSQPQHF.

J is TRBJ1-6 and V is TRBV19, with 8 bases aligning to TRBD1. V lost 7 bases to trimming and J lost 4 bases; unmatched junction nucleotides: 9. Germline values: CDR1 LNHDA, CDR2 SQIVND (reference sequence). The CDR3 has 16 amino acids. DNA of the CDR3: TGTGCCAGTAACCGCCAGGGGGCTTTGTATAATTCACCCCTCCACTTT. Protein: CASNRQGALYNSPLHF.

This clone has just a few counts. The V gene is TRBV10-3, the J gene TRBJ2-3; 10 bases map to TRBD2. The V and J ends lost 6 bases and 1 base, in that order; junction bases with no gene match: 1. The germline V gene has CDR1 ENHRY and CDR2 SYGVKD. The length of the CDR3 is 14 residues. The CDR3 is CAISGTSGTDTQYF. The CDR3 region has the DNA TGTGCCATCAGCGGGACTAGCGGCACAGATACGCAGTATTTT.

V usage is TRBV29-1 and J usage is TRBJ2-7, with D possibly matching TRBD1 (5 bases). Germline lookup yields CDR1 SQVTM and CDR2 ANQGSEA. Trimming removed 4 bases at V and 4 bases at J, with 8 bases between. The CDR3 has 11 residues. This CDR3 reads CSVGQFYEQYF. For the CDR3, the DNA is TGCAGCGTTGGACAGTTTTACGAGCAGTACTTC.

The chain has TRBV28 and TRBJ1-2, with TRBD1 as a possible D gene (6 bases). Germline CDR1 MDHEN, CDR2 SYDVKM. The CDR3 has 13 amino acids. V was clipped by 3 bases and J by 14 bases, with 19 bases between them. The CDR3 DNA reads TGTGCCAGCAGTTTGCAACAGGGCAGGGCTAAGACCTTC. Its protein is CASSLQQGRAKTF.

CDR3 coding DNA: TGTGCCAGTACCCCTTCCACAGGGGGCAGGACTGAAGCTTTCTTT. Translating gives CASTPSTGGRTEAFF. The rearrangement joins TRBV19 to TRBJ1-1; 9 positions agree with TRBD1. The CDR3 is 15 amino acids. Germline V lookup: CDR1 LNHDA, CDR2 SQIVND (reference sequence). Unmatched junction bases numbered 11, after V lost 7 bases and J lost 5 bases.

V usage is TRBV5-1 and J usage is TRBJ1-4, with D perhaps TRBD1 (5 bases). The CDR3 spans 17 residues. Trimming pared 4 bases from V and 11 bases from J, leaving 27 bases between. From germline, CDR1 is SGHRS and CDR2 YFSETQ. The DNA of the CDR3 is TGCGCCAGCAGCGAAGCATCCGGGCAGTTGGGGGTGTCGAAACTGTTTTTT. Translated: CASSEASGQLGVSKLFF.

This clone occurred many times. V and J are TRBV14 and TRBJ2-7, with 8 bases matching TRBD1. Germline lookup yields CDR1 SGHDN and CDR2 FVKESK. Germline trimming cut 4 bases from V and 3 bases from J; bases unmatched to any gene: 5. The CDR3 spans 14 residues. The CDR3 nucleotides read TGTGCCAGCAGCCGGGGAGACAGGGGCTACGAGCAGTACGTC. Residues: CASSRGDRGYEQYV.

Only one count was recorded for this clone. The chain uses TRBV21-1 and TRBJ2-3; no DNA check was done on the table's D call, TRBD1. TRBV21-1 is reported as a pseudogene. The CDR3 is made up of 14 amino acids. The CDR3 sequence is CASSERGGTDTQYF. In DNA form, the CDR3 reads TGTGCCAGCAGTGAACGAGGGGGTACAGATACGCAGTATTTT.